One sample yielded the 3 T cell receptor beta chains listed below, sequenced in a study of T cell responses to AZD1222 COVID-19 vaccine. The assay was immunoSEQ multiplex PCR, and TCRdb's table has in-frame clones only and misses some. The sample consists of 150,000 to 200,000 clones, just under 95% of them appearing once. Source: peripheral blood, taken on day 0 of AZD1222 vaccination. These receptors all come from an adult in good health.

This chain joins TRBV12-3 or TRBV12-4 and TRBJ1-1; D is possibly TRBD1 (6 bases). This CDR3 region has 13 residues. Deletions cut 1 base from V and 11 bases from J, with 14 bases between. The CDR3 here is CASSLEGGGGAFF. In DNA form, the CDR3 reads TGTGCCAGCAGTTTAGAGGGGGGCGGAGGGGCTTTCTTT.

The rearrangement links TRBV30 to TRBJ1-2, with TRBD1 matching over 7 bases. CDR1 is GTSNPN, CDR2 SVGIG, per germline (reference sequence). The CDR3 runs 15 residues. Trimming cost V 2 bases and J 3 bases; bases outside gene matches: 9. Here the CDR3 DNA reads TGTGCCTGGAGTTTTTCCGGGACAGACCACTATGGCTACACCTTC. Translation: CAWSFSGTDHYGYTF.

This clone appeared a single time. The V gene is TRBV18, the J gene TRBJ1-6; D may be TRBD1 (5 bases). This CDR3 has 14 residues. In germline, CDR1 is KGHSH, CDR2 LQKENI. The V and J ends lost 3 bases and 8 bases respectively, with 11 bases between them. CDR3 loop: CASSPAGRDSPLHF. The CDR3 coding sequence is TGTGCCAGCTCACCCGCGGGCAGGGATTCACCCCTCCACTTT.